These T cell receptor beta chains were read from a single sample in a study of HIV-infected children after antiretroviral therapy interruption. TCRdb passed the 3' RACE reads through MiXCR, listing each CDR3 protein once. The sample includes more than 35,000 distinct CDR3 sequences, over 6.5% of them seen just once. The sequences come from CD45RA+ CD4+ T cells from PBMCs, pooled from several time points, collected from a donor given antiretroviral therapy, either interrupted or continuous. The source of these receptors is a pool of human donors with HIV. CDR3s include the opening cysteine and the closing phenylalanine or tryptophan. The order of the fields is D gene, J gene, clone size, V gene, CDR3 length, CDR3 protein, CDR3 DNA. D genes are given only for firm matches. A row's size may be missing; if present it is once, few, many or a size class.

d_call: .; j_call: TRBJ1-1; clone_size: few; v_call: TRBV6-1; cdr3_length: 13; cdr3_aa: CASSTARETEAFF; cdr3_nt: TGTGCCAGCAGTACAGCCCGTGAGACTGAAGCTTTCTTT
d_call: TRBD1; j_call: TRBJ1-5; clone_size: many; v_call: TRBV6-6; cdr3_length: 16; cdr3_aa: CASSPDPGQGNQPQHF; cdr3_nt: TGTGCCAGCAGCCCCGACCCGGGACAGGGGAATCAGCCCCAGCATTTT
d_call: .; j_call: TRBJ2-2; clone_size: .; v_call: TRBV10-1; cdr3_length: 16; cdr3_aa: CASSESWTRGVGELFF; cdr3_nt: TGTGCCAGCAGTGAATCCTGGACTAGGGGGGTCGGGGAGCTGTTTTTT
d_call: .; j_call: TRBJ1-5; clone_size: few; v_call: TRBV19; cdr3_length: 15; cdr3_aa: CASSIQGRVYQPQHF; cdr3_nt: TGTGCCAGTAGTATACAGGGAAGGGTTTATCAGCCCCAGCATTTT
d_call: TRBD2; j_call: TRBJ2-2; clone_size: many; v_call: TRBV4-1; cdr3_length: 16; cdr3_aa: CASSQTPGLAPGELFF; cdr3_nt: TGCGCCAGCAGCCAAACGCCGGGACTAGCTCCCGGGGAGCTGTTTTTT
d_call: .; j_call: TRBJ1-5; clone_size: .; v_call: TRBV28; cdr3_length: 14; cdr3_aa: CASSDRDSNQPQHF; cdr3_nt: TGTGCCAGCAGTGACCGGGACAGCAATCAGCCCCAGCATTTT
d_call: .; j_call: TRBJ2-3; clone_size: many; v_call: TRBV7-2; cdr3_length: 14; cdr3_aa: CASSPRQSTDTQYF; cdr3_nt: TGTGCCAGCAGCCCAAGACAGTCCACAGATACGCAGTATTTT
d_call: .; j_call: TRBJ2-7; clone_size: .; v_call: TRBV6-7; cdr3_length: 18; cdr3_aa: CASSYRSPGSANTYEQYF; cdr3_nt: TGTGCCAGCAGTTACCGATCGCCGGGGAGCGCTAATACCTACGAGCAGTACTTC
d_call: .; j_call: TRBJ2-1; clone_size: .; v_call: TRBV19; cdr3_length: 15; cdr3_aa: CASTPPGATYNEQFF; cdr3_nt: TGTGCCAGTACCCCGCCGGGAGCAACCTACAATGAGCAGTTCTTC
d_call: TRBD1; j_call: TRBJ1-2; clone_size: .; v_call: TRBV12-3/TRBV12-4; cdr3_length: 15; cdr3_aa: CASSSGTDPNYGYTF; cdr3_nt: TGTGCCAGCAGTTCCGGGACAGACCCAAACTATGGCTACACCTTC
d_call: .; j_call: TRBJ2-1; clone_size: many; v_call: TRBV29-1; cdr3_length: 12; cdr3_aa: CSVVLWGNEQFF; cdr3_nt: TGCAGCGTTGTGTTATGGGGTAATGAGCAGTTCTTC